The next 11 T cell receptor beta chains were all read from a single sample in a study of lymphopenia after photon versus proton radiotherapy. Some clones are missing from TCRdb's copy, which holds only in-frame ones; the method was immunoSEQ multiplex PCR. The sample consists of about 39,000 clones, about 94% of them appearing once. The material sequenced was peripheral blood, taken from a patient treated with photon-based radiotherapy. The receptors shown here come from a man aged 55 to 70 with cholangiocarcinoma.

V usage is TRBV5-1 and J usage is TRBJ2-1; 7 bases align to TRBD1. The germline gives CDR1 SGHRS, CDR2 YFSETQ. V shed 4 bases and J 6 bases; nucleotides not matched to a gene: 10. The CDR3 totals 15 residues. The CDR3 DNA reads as TGCGCCAGCAGCATAGGACAGGTCGGTGGCAATGAGCAGTTCTTC. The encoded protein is CASSIGQVGGNEQFF. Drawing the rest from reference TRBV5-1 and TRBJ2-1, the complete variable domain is KAGVTQTPRYLIKTRGQQVTLSCSPISGHRSVSWYQQTPGQGLQFLFEYFSETQRNKGNFPGRFSGRQFSNSRSEMNVSTLELGDSALYLCASSIGQVGGNEQFFGPGTRLTVL.

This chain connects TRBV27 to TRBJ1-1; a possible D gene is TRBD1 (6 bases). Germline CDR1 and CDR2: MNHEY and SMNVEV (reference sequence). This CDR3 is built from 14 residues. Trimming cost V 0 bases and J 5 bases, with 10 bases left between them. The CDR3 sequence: CASSLSQGRTEAFF. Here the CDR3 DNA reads TGTGCCAGCAGTTTATCACAGGGAAGGACTGAAGCTTTCTTT.

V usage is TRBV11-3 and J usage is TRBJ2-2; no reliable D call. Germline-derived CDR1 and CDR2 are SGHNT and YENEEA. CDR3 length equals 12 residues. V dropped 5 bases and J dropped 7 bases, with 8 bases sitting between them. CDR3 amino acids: CASSPRNGELFF. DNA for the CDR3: TGTGCCAGCAGCCCACGTAACGGGGAGCTGTTTTTT.

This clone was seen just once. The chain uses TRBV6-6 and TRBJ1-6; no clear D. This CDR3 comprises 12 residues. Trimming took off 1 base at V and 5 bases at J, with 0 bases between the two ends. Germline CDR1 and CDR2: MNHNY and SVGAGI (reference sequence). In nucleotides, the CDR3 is TGTGCCAGCAGTTACTATAATTCACCCCTCCACTTT. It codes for CASSYYNSPLHF.

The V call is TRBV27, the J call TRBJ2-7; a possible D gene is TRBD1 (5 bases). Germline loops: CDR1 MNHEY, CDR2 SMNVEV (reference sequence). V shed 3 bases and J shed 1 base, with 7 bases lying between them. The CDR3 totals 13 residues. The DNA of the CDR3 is TGTGCCAGCAGTTTGGGGCAGTCCTACGAGCAGTACTTC. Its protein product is CASSLGQSYEQYF.

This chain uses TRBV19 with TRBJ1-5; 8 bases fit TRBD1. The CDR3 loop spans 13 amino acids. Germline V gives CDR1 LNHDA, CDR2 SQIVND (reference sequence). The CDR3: CATGQDVNQPQHF. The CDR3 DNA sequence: TGTGCTACGGGACAGGACGTTAATCAGCCCCAGCATTTT.

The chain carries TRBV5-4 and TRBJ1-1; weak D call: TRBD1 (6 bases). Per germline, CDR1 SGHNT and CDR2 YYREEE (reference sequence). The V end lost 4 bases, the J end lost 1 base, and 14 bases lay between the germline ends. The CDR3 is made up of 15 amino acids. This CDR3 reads CASSLQMGQNTEAFF. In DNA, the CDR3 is TGTGCCAGCAGCCTTCAGATGGGACAGAACACTGAAGCTTTCTTT.

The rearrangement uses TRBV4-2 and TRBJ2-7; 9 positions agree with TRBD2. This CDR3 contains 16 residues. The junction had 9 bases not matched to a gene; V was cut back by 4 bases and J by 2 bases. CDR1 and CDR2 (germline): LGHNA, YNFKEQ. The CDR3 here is CASSRQEAGGPYEQYF. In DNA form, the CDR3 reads TGTGCCAGCAGCCGACAAGAGGCGGGAGGGCCCTACGAGCAGTACTTC.

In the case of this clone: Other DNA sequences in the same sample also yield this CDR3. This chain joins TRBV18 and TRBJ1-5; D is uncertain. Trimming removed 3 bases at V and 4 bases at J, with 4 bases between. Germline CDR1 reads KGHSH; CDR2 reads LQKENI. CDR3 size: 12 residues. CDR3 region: CASSPSNQPQHF. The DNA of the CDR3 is TGTGCCAGCTCACCGAGTAATCAGCCCCAGCATTTT.

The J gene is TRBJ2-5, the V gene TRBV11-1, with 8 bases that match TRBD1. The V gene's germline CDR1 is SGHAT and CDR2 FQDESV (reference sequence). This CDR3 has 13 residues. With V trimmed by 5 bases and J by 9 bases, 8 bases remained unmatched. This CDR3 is CASSLDRGLAQYF. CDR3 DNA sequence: TGTGCCAGCAGCCTAGACAGGGGCTTGGCCCAGTACTTC.

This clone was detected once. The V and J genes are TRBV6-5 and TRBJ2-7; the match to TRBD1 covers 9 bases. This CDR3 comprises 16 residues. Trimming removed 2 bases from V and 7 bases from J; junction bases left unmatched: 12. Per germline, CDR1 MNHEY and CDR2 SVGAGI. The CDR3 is CASSYTSGTGSREQYF. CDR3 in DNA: TGTGCCAGCAGTTACACATCCGGGACAGGGTCTCGTGAGCAGTACTTC.